These 3 T cell receptor beta chains share one sample of origin, sequenced in a study of T cell repertoires in cytomegalovirus infection. MiXCR was run by TCRdb on the reads, yielding one entry per CDR3 protein. The data show over 100,000 distinct CDR3 sequences, roughly a tenth seen once. No antigen has been assigned to these receptors. Sequenced sample: PBMCs, sequenced either directly or after in vitro stimulation (not recorded which). Receptors originate from a human donor in good health (CMV status not recorded). Some clones in this sample may be carry-over from other donors' samples.

This clonotype was detected many times. The CDR3 sequence: CASSLGSGGDYGYTF. The CDR3 bases are TGTGCCAGCAGCTTAGGTTCAGGGGGCGACTATGGCTACACCTTC. The chain is built from TRBV7-2 and TRBJ1-2; TRBD1 agrees at 8 bases. V lost 1 base to trimming and J lost 3 bases; unmatched junction nucleotides: 4. CDR1 and CDR2 from the germline V gene are SGHTA and FQGNSA. There are 15 residues in the CDR3.

For the CDR3, the DNA is TGTGCCAGCAGTCTTAGCGGTAGGGACACCGGGGAGCTGTTTTTT. Translation: CASSLSGRDTGELFF. The chain combines TRBV2 with TRBJ2-2; D possibly corresponds to TRBD2 (6 bases). Trimming removed 5 bases at V and 3 bases at J, with 13 bases between. The germline gives CDR1 SNHLY, CDR2 FYNNEI. The CDR3 covers 15 residues.

This clonotype occurred once. The junction departs from germline at one end; a sequencing error may be responsible. The chain recombines TRBV19 with TRBJ2-2, with TRBD1 matching over 8 bases. Germline values: CDR1 LNHDA, CDR2 SQIVND (reference sequence). The CDR3 extends over 15 amino acids. The CDR3 loop is CVSTRGQGATGELFF. The CDR3 nucleotides read TGTGTCAGTACGAGAGGACAGGGAGCCACCGGGGAGCTGTTTTTT.